Listed below are T cell receptor beta chains from one sample, sequenced in a study of shared clonotypes between healthy human individuals. Repertoires were generated with immunoSEQ multiplex PCR, while TCRdb's copy carries only in-frame clones and drops some. Among a few million clones listed, approximately 96% were seen once. The sample consisted of naive CD4+ T cells sorted from blood. The origin of the receptors is a man in his late teens or twenties in good health. CDR3s include the opening cysteine and the closing phenylalanine or tryptophan. A D gene is named only where the DNA matches it firmly. Rows give clone size only sometimes, using once, few, many, or a class for an expanded clone.

d_call j_call v_call clone_size cdr3_length cdr3_nt cdr3_aa
TRBD2 TRBJ2-1 TRBV7-6 . 15 TGTGCCAGCAGCCCTAGCGGGCAGGCCTACAATGAGCAGTTCTTC CASSPSGQAYNEQFF
. TRBJ2-3 TRBV9 once 14 TGTGCCAGCAGCGTAGCAAGCGGGACAGATACGCAGTATTTT CASSVASGTDTQYF
. TRBJ1-3 TRBV5-1 . 15 TGCGCCAGCAGCTTGGCCGGAGACCCTGGAAACACCATATATTTT CASSLAGDPGNTIYF
. TRBJ1-1 TRBV30 . 14 TGTGCCTGGAGTGAGAGGGGCCTGAACACTGAAGCTTTCTTT CAWSERGLNTEAFF
TRBD1 TRBJ2-5 TRBV9 . 15 TGTGCCAGCAGCGGGACAGGGGATCGTTCGGAGACCCAGTACTTC CASSGTGDRSETQYF
TRBD1 TRBJ1-2 TRBV27 . 14 TGTGCCAGCAGTTCGAACAGGGGGGACTATGGCTACACCTTC CASSSNRGDYGYTF
. TRBJ1-5 TRBV28 . 13 TGTGCCACTGGGGGGTATAGCAATCAGCCCCAGCATTTT CATGGYSNQPQHF
TRBD2 TRBJ2-5 TRBV18 . 14 TGTGCCAGCTGGCCGGGGAGGGCCGGAGAGACCCAGTACTTC CASWPGRAGETQYF
. TRBJ1-1 TRBV14 . 11 TGTGCCAGCAGCCAGCACACTGAAGCTTTCTTT CASSQHTEAFF
. TRBJ2-5 TRBV5-6 . 15 TGTGCCAGCAGCTTCAAACCGGAGTTTCAGGAGACCCAGTACTTC CASSFKPEFQETQYF
TRBD1 TRBJ2-3 TRBV4-1 . 16 TGCGCCAGCAGCGGACGGGGACAGGGAGGCACAGATACGCAGTATTTT CASSGRGQGGTDTQYF
. TRBJ1-2 TRBV7-6 . 13 TGTGCCAGCAGCTCGGGACTGGACTATGGCTACACCTTC CASSSGLDYGYTF
. TRBJ1-1 TRBV28 once 13 TGTGCCAGCATTGCAGCGGGGAACACTGAAGCTTTCTTT CASIAAGNTEAFF
. TRBJ1-4 TRBV19 . 16 TGTGCCAGTAGTCCCCAAGCAGGAGCAACTAATGAAAAACTGTTTTTT CASSPQAGATNEKLFF
. TRBJ2-7 TRBV7-9 . 14 TGTGCCAGCAGCCCCGGTGACATGGCGTGGGAGCAGTACTTC CASSPGDMAWEQYF
TRBD1 TRBJ1-1 TRBV7-8 . 12 TGTGCCAGCAGCCAATACGACAGGGAGGGTTTCTTT CASSQYDREGFF
. TRBJ2-3 TRBV11-3 . 13 TGTGCCAGCAGCTTAGGTGTCACAGATACGCAGTATTTT CASSLGVTDTQYF
. TRBJ1-6 TRBV2 . 12 TGTGCCAGCAGTGAACTCGGTTCACCCCTCCACTTT CASSELGSPLHF
. TRBJ2-3 TRBV5-1 . 14 TGCGCCAGCAGCTTGCTGGGGTTGGCAGATACGCAGTATTTT CASSLLGLADTQYF
. TRBJ1-2 TRBV28 . 14 TGTGCCAGCAGTCTACCAGACAGAGCCTATGGCTACACCTTC CASSLPDRAYGYTF
. TRBJ1-1 TRBV7-6 . 15 TGTGCCAGCAGCCTCAGAATCGGAGGGAACACTGAAGCTTTCTTT CASSLRIGGNTEAFF
TRBD2 TRBJ2-5 TRBV7-2 . 15 TGTGCCACCGGGACTAGCGGGAGCCCAGTACAGACCCAGTACTTC CATGTSGSPVQTQYF
. TRBJ2-1 TRBV20-1 . 11 TGCAGTGCGGCCGGGACCAGGGGACAGTTCTTC CSAAGTRGQFF
. TRBJ2-1 TRBV27 . 16 TGTGCCAGCAGTAACGTTGGCAGGAGCTCCTACAATGAGCAGTTCTTC CASSNVGRSSYNEQFF
. TRBJ1-5 TRBV21-1 once 17 TGTGCCAGCAGCAGGGGACAGAGCCCTTATAGCAATCAGCCCCAGCATTTT CASSRGQSPYSNQPQHF
TRBD2 TRBJ2-3 TRBV11-2 once 17 TGTGCCAGCAGCTCAAGGGGTGAGGGAGGGCCGACAGATACGCAGTATTTT CASSSRGEGGPTDTQYF
. TRBJ2-6 TRBV10-3 . 15 TGTGCCATCAGCCCAGGAATCTCTGGGGCCAACGTCCTGACTTTC CAISPGISGANVLTF
. TRBJ1-1 TRBV2 . 12 TGTGCCAGCCTGAGGGACTTCGCTGAAGCTTTCTTT CASLRDFAEAFF
TRBD1 TRBJ1-1 TRBV2 . 15 TGTGCCAGCAGTACAAACAGGGGGGGAAACACTGAAGCTTTCTTT CASSTNRGGNTEAFF
TRBD1 TRBJ2-3 TRBV7-9 . 14 TGTGCCAGCAGCTCCGGGACAGCCTTAGATACGCAGTATTTT CASSSGTALDTQYF
. TRBJ2-7 TRBV19 . 13 TGTGCCAGTAGTATCGGAGGGGCCGACGAGCAGTACTTC CASSIGGADEQYF
TRBD1 TRBJ1-5 TRBV19 . 15 TGTGCCAGTAGTGTGGGACAGGGTAGCAATCAGCCCCAGCATTTT CASSVGQGSNQPQHF
TRBD1 TRBJ2-1 TRBV30 . 14 TGTGCCTGGAGTGGACAGGGTACGCGTGGTGAGCAGTTCTTC CAWSGQGTRGEQFF
. TRBJ2-3 TRBV5-1 . 12 TGCGCCAGCAGCTTGGATGGAGATACGCAGTATTTT CASSLDGDTQYF
. TRBJ2-7 TRBV6-6 . 14 TGTGCCAGCAGTTTTTACAGGGAGGGGTACGAGCAGTACTTC CASSFYREGYEQYF
TRBD1 TRBJ2-5 TRBV5-6 . 16 TGTGCCAGCAGCTTCCGTGGGACAGGAGATCGGGAGACCCAGTACTTC CASSFRGTGDRETQYF
. TRBJ2-2 TRBV7-2 . 15 TGTGCCAGCAGCCCCGCCCAGAGCGCCACCGGGGAGCTGTTTTTT CASSPAQSATGELFF
TRBD1 TRBJ2-7 TRBV18 few 13 TGTGCCAGCTCTCCCGACAGGGTCGGCGAGCAGTACTTC CASSPDRVGEQYF
TRBD2 TRBJ2-1 TRBV25-1 . 16 TGTGCCAGCATGGGACTAGCTACTAGCTCCTACAATGAGCAGTTCTTC CASMGLATSSYNEQFF
TRBD1 TRBJ1-3 TRBV10-3 . 16 TGTGCCATCAGTGATCGACAGGGGCCCTCTGGAAACACCATATATTTT CAISDRQGPSGNTIYF
. TRBJ1-5 TRBV6-5 . 14 TGTGCCAGCAGTTACTGGGCAGGTGGTCAGCCCCAGCATTTT CASSYWAGGQPQHF